This T cell receptor (beta chain) was captured in a study of T cells after yellow fever vaccination. Notes on the study in general: CD4 and CD8 compartments shared a small share of clonotypes, likely from convergent recombination. The study re-detected most primary-vaccination clones after the booster (96% CD4, almost 90% CD8). Peaking on day 5 versus 15, the secondary response was faster but weaker.

Researchers made TCR cDNA using 5'RACE template switching, and this step added a universal primer site and UMIs. TCRdb passed the 5' RACE reads through MiXCR, listing each CDR3 protein once. The sample shows 250,000 or so distinct CDR3 sequences, 6% to 7.5% of them seen only once. A few counts support this clonotype. Its antigen is not identified. V gave up 8 bases and J gave up 4 bases, with 10 bases separating them. CDR3 length: 12 residues. Germline lookup yields CDR1 MNHEY and CDR2 SVGAGI. This specimen was CD4+ T cells sorted from PBMCs, taken 15 days after the yellow fever booster vaccination. The source is a man aged 25-40 years who received the YFV17D yellow fever vaccine. This chain uses TRBV6-5 with TRBJ2-3, with D maybe TRBD2 (6 bases). In DNA, the CDR3 is TGTGCCAGCGGGAGGTATCCAGATACGCAGTATTTT. It specifies CASGRYPDTQYF.